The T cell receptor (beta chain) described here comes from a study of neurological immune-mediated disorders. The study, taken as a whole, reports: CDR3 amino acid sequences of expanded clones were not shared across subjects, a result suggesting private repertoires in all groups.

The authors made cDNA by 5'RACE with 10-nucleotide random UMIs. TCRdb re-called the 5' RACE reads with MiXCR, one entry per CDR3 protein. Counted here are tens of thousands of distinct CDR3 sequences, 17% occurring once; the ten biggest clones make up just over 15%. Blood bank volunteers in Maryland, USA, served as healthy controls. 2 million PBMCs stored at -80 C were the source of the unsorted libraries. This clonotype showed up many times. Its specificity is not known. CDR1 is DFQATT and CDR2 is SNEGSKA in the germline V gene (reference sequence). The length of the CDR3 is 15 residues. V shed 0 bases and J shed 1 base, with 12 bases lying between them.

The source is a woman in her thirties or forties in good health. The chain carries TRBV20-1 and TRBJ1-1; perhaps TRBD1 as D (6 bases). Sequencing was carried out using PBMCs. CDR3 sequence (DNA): TGCAGTGCTAGAGAATGGGGGCTGCGGAACACTGAAGCTTTCTTT. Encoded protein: CSAREWGLRNTEAFF.